The 21 T cell receptor beta chains given below trace back to one sample, sequenced in a study of T cells after yellow fever vaccination. TCRdb used MiXCR to reprocess the 5' RACE reads, holding one entry per CDR3 protein. Altogether under 250,000 distinct CDR3 sequences are present, about 7% being singletons, with the ten largest covering approximately 0.85%. Here the sequenced sample was CD4+ T cells sorted from PBMCs, taken 15 days after the yellow fever booster vaccination. All receptors come from a man aged 25-45 years who received the YFV17D yellow fever vaccine.

V and J are TRBV20-1 and TRBJ2-1, with D possibly being TRBD2 (6 bases). From germline, CDR1 is DFQATT and CDR2 SNEGSKA (reference sequence). The CDR3 contains 14 residues. Between the trimmed V and J ends, which lost 8 bases and 6 bases, there was a span of 20 bases. CDR3 nucleotides: TGCAGTCCCGGTAATGGAGGGGCCGGCAATGAGCAGTTCTTC. The encoded protein is CSPGNGGAGNEQFF.

This clonotype was detected ten times or more. The chain couples TRBV5-1 to TRBJ2-4; 9 bases line up with TRBD1. The CDR3 consists of 15 residues. V was clipped by 0 bases and J by 6 bases; unmatched bases: 4. Germline V gene lookup returns CDR1 SGHRS and CDR2 YFSETQ. This CDR3 is CASSLAGDRVNIQYF. Written as DNA, the CDR3 is TGCGCCAGCAGCTTGGCCGGGGACAGGGTAAACATTCAGTACTTC.

This chain joins TRBV7-2 and TRBJ2-3; TRBD2 aligns across 8 bases. CDR3 length: 16 amino acids. Per the germline V gene, CDR1 is SGHTA and CDR2 is FQGNSA. Germline trimming cut 2 bases from V and 4 bases from J; bases unmatched to any gene: 8. DNA of the CDR3: TGTGCCAGCAGCTTAAGGTCGGGGGGGAGTGCAGATACGCAGTATTTT. Translation gives CASSLRSGGSADTQYF.

This CDR3 reads CASSQGTVRGVGSYEQYF. DNA of the CDR3: TGCGCCAGCAGTCAAGGCACCGTCAGGGGAGTGGGGTCCTACGAGCAGTACTTC. The chain joins TRBV23-1 to TRBJ2-7; TRBD1 might be the D (6 bases). TRBV23-1 is noted as an ORF with a role that remains uncertain. This CDR3 has 18 residues. Trimming left V 2 bases short and J 1 base short, with 21 bases between.

This clonotype occurred many times. The chain is built from TRBV4-2 and TRBJ2-1; D gene unclear. This CDR3 contains 15 residues. Germline loops: CDR1 LGHNA, CDR2 YNFKEQ. Trimming stripped 0 bases from V and 5 bases from J, with 11 bases between. Written as DNA, the CDR3 is TGTGCCAGCAGCCAAGATCTGGGTCGGAACAATGAGCAGTTCTTC. It specifies CASSQDLGRNNEQFF.

The J gene is TRBJ1-6, the V gene TRBV5-1; D possibly corresponds to TRBD1 (5 bases). V was pared by 3 bases and J by 9 bases, with 25 bases between. Germline V CDR1 and CDR2: SGHRS, YFSETQ. There are 18 residues in the CDR3. In DNA, the CDR3 is TGCGCCAGCAGCTCGAGGTTTACCGGGGACGCCGCTAGTTCACCCCTCCACTTT. It specifies CASSSRFTGDAASSPLHF. Filled out from reference TRBV5-1 and TRBJ1-6, the complete variable domain reads KAGVTQTPRYLIKTRGQQVTLSCSPISGHRSVSWYQQTPGQGLQFLFEYFSETQRNKGNFPGRFSGRQFSNSRSEMNVSTLELGDSALYLCASSSRFTGDAASSPLHFGNGTRLTVT.

This chain joins TRBV5-1 and TRBJ1-2; D gene uncertain. CDR1 and CDR2 from the germline V gene are SGHRS and YFSETQ. CDR3 length: 12 amino acids. Trimming pared 0 bases from V and 8 bases from J, leaving 8 bases between. The DNA of the CDR3 is TGCGCCAGCAGCTTGGGGGCCGGAGGCTACACCTTC. Its protein product is CASSLGAGGYTF.

This clonotype was recorded at least ten times. V and J are TRBV12-3 or TRBV12-4 and TRBJ2-5, with D possibly being TRBD1 or TRBD2 (5 bases each). V gave up 8 bases and J gave up 5 bases, with 18 bases separating them. This CDR3 comprises 14 residues. The CDR3 region has the DNA TGTGCCAGCCAAAGGGGCGGGCCGAGGGAGACCCAGTACTTC. Translation gives CASQRGGPRETQYF.

This clonotype has a count of ten or more. V and J are TRBV7-2 and TRBJ2-7; D remains ambiguous. With 2 bases removed from V and 2 bases from J, the gap between germline ends came to 7 bases. The CDR3 covers 13 residues. Germline V gives CDR1 SGHTA, CDR2 FQGNSA. Written as DNA, the CDR3 is TGTGCCAGCAGCTTACCCGGGCCCTACGAGCAGTACTTC. Its protein product is CASSLPGPYEQYF.

The chain combines TRBV6-5 with TRBJ2-7; D remains ambiguous. V dropped 2 bases and J dropped 1 base, with 12 bases sitting between them. The CDR3 has 15 residues. In germline, CDR1 is MNHEY, CDR2 SVGAGI. The CDR3, as DNA: TGTGCCAGCAGTTACGGGCGGCGATTTTCCTACGAGCAGTACTTC. Its protein product is CASSYGRRFSYEQYF.

This clonotype was detected many times. The V call is TRBV5-6, the J call TRBJ2-1, with TRBD2 matching over 7 bases. The trim removed 5 bases at V and 0 bases at J, leaving 5 bases unmatched. Germline CDR1 is SGHDT and CDR2 is YYEEEE. The CDR3 contains 15 residues. CDR3 loop: CASSRLADSYNEQFF. The CDR3 nucleotides read TGTGCCAGCAGTCGCCTAGCGGACTCCTACAATGAGCAGTTCTTC.

This clonotype has just a few counts. This rearrangement joins TRBV5-1 to TRBJ1-5; 10 nucleotides agree with TRBD1. The CDR3 length is 15 residues. Germline lookup yields CDR1 SGHRS and CDR2 YFSETQ. The V gene end was trimmed by 3 bases and the J gene end by 8 bases; junction bases not matched to a gene: 8. This CDR3 reads CASSSAGTGAEPQHF. CDR3 DNA sequence: TGCGCCAGCAGCTCGGCCGGGACAGGGGCTGAGCCCCAGCATTTT.

This clonotype was observed many times. The chain is built from TRBV19 and TRBJ2-7; D is undetermined. The V end lost 4 bases, the J end lost 3 bases, and 4 bases lay between the germline ends. CDR1 LNHDA and CDR2 SQIVND come from the germline V gene (reference sequence). The CDR3 spans 11 residues. CDR3 amino acids: CASSNDYEQYF. DNA of the CDR3: TGTGCCAGTAGTAACGACTACGAGCAGTACTTC.

Concerning this clonotype itself: A single base separates this from a much larger clone, so it may be a read error. The chain uses TRBV5-1 and TRBJ2-1; D not certain. The CDR3 consists of 13 residues. Germline V gene data show CDR1 as SGHRS and CDR2 as YFSETQ. The CDR3 region is CVSIAASGNEQFF. The CDR3 bases are TGCGTCAGCATCGCAGCTAGTGGCAATGAGCAGTTCTTC.

This clonotype was recorded at least ten times. The genes are TRBV12-3 or TRBV12-4 and TRBJ2-5, with 9 bases aligning to TRBD1. V was pared by 6 bases and J by 4 bases, with 9 bases of the junction left unmatched. This CDR3 region has 15 residues. The DNA for the CDR3 is TGTGCCAGCAGGCCGACTGGGACAGGGCGAGAGACCCAGTACTTC. Protein sequence: CASRPTGTGRETQYF.

J is TRBJ2-1 and V is TRBV9; possibly TRBD1 for D (5 bases). The CDR3 extends over 15 amino acids. Germline V gene sequence: CDR1 SGDLS, CDR2 YYNGEE. The ends were cut back, 0 bases at V and 4 bases at J, with 11 bases in the middle. CDR3: CASSVEGSRYNEQFF. The CDR3 DNA reads TGTGCCAGCAGCGTAGAGGGGTCAAGGTACAATGAGCAGTTCTTC.

Concerning this clonotype itself: With a much larger clone just one base away, this may be a read error. The chain uses TRBV7-9 and TRBJ2-1; 8 positions match TRBD1. This CDR3 region has 16 residues. CDR1 and CDR2 from the germline V gene are SEHNR and FQNEAQ (reference sequence). After removal of 3 bases from V and 8 bases from J, the junction contained 12 bases not matched to a gene. The CDR3 sequence: CASSFNWRQGKDEQFF. The DNA of the CDR3 is TGTGCCAGCAGCTTTAACTGGAGACAGGGGAAGGATGAGCAGTTCTTC. The variable domain in full, with the rest retrieved from reference TRBV7-9 and TRBJ2-1, is DTGVSQNPRHKITKRGQNVTFRCDPISEHNRLYWYRQTLGQGPEFLTYFQNEAQLEKSRLLSDRFSAERPKGSFSTLEIQRTEQGDSAMYLCASSFNWRQGKDEQFFGPGTRLTVL.

This clonotype has only a few counts. V gene TRBV12-3 or TRBV12-4 combines with J gene TRBJ1-2, with 12 bases fitting TRBD1. The V and J ends lost 6 bases and 8 bases, in that order; junction bases with no gene match: 10. This CDR3 is built from 15 residues. CDR3 coding DNA: TGTGCCAGCAGCCTCGGCGGGACAGGGGGCGGCGGCTACACCTTC. Translation gives CASSLGGTGGGGYTF.

The J gene is TRBJ1-1, the V gene TRBV4-3; the D is unclear. The CDR3 runs to 14 residues. Germline CDR1 reads LGHNA; CDR2 reads YSLEER. V lost 0 bases and J 3 bases, leaving 8 bases between the germline ends. The CDR3 here is CASSQDRAYTEAFF. In DNA form, the CDR3 reads TGCGCCAGCAGCCAAGATCGGGCCTACACTGAAGCTTTCTTT.

This clonotype was picked up a small number of times. The V call is TRBV20-1, the J call TRBJ2-5, with 11 bases identical to TRBD2. Per germline, CDR1 DFQATT and CDR2 SNEGSKA (reference sequence). Losses at the gene ends were 3 bases for V and 5 bases for J; bases not matched to a gene: 17. The CDR3 has 18 amino acids. The DNA of the CDR3 is TGCAGTGCTAGCAGTCTGAGTGCTAGCGGGAGGATAGTTGAGACCCAGTACTTC. Its protein product is CSASSLSASGRIVETQYF.

This clonotype was seen a single time. This chain joins TRBV5-1 and TRBJ1-6, with TRBD1 matching 8 bases. The junction had 4 bases not matched to a gene; V was cut back by 4 bases and J by 4 bases. Germline V gene lookup returns CDR1 SGHRS and CDR2 YFSETQ. The CDR3 totals 15 residues. In DNA form, the CDR3 reads TGCGCCAGCAGCGGGACAGGTTATTATAATTCACCCCTCCACTTT. It encodes CASSGTGYYNSPLHF.